The 13 T cell receptor beta chains presented below share a single source sample, sequenced in a study of naive and memory T cell subsets. The SP2 primer and nested alpha and beta constant region primers amplified ligated cDNA in four rounds. TCRdb re-analysed the 5' RACE reads in MiXCR, keeping a single row per CDR3 protein. The table includes about 32,000 distinct CDR3 sequences, approximately 16% detected once. An oligonucleotide containing a UMI was ligated to the 3' end of TCR cDNA. These receptors were taken from a female donor in good health.

In this sample, this clonotype turned up many times. The chain uses TRBV5-6 and TRBJ1-1; TRBD1 aligns across 10 bases. Trimming removed 1 base from V and 6 bases from J; junction bases left unmatched: 6. There are 15 residues in the CDR3. Germline CDR1 is SGHDT and CDR2 is YYEEEE. The CDR3 region is CASSLMGTGESEAFF. The DNA of the CDR3 is TGTGCCAGCAGCTTGATGGGGACAGGGGAATCTGAAGCTTTCTTT.

In this sample, this clonotype turned up many times. The chain combines TRBV20-1 with TRBJ1-1, with TRBD1 identical over 9 bases. CDR3 length equals 15 residues. Losses at the gene ends were 3 bases for V and 4 bases for J; bases not matched to a gene: 9. Germline values: CDR1 DFQATT, CDR2 SNEGSKA (reference sequence). The DNA of the CDR3 is TGCAGTGCTAGGGCGACTGGACAGGGGAGCACTGAAGCTTTCTTT. This gives the protein CSARATGQGSTEAFF.

This clonotype was seen ten or more times. J is TRBJ2-1 and V is TRBV20-1; D gene uncertain. CDR1 is DFQATT and CDR2 is SNEGSKA in the germline V gene (reference sequence). The CDR3 loop spans 14 amino acids. Trimming shortened V by 3 bases and J by 6 bases, and 15 bases separated the two germline ends. DNA of the CDR3: TGCAGTGCTAGGGACCCCCCCCCCAGCAATGAGCAGTTCTTC. Translating gives CSARDPPPSNEQFF.

This clonotype came up many times. V and J are TRBV6-5 and TRBJ1-1, with D tentatively TRBD1 (6 bases). The V gene's germline CDR1 is MNHEY and CDR2 SVGAGI. The CDR3 covers 11 residues. The V end lost 5 bases, the J end lost 10 bases, and 11 bases lay between the germline ends. In DNA, the CDR3 is TGTGCCAGCAGTGGGGGCGTAGCAGCTTTCTTT. The encoded protein is CASSGGVAAFF.

The rearrangement uses TRBV20-1 and TRBJ1-6, with D perhaps TRBD1 (6 bases). CDR1 DFQATT and CDR2 SNEGSKA come from the germline V gene (reference sequence). CDR3 length: 13 amino acids. Trimming took off 2 bases at V and 5 bases at J, with 7 bases between the two ends. The CDR3: CSARYRDNSPLHF. CDR3 sequence (DNA): TGCAGTGCTAGATACAGGGATAATTCACCCCTCCACTTT.

The chain uses TRBV11-2 and TRBJ2-7; possibly TRBD1 or TRBD2 for D (6 bases each). The CDR3 has 13 amino acids. Germline assignment: CDR1 SGHAT and CDR2 FQNNGV. V was pared by 7 bases and J by 6 bases, with 16 bases between. The CDR3 DNA sequence: TGTGCCAGCACTACTCACGGGGGCTCCGAGCAGTACTTC. Its translation is CASTTHGGSEQYF.

This clonotype appeared many times. The chain employs TRBV6-1 and TRBJ1-5; no definite D call. Germline CDR1 and CDR2: MNHNS and SASEGT. This CDR3 contains 14 residues. V lost 5 bases, J lost 0 bases, and 8 bases lay in between. CDR3 region: CASSLRHSNQPQHF. DNA for the CDR3: TGTGCCAGCAGTCTCCGGCATAGCAATCAGCCCCAGCATTTT.

The genes are TRBV3-1 and TRBJ1-2; D is unclear. With 4 bases removed from V and 7 bases from J, the gap between germline ends came to 13 bases. This CDR3 has 13 residues. CDR1 and CDR2 from the germline V gene are LGHDT and YNNKEL (reference sequence). For the CDR3, the DNA is TGTGCCAGCAGCCCAGACGGGAGCACTGGCTACACCTTC. Amino acids: CASSPDGSTGYTF.

The V and J genes are TRBV11-2 and TRBJ2-7, with D possibly being TRBD1 or TRBD2 (5 bases each). With 5 bases removed from V and 3 bases from J, the gap between germline ends came to 17 bases. This CDR3 has 15 amino acids. Germline V CDR1 and CDR2: SGHAT, FQNNGV. The CDR3 reads CASSRGTEGYYEQYF. CDR3 DNA sequence: TGTGCCAGCAGCCGAGGGACCGAAGGGTACTACGAGCAGTACTTC.

CDR3 residues: CASSTGTGVEQFF. CDR3 coding DNA: TGTGCCAGCAGTACCGGGACAGGGGTTGAGCAGTTCTTC. The genes are TRBV12-3 or TRBV12-4 and TRBJ2-1; 10 bases are shared with TRBD1. The length of the CDR3 is 13 residues. Unmatched junction bases numbered 4, after V lost 5 bases and J lost 9 bases.

This chain links TRBV20-1 with TRBJ1-4; D may be TRBD1 (6 bases). This CDR3 has 14 residues. From germline, CDR1 is DFQATT and CDR2 SNEGSKA (reference sequence). Between the trimmed V and J ends, which lost 3 bases and 4 bases, there was a span of 12 bases. This chain's CDR3 is CSARTDRRNEKLFF. The CDR3 DNA is TGCAGTGCTAGGACGGACAGACGTAATGAAAAACTGTTTTTT.

V usage is TRBV11-2 and J usage is TRBJ1-2, with TRBD1 identical over 9 bases. Germline loops: CDR1 SGHAT, CDR2 FQNNGV. With 7 bases clipped from V and 2 bases from J, the junction kept 8 bases outside the gene matches. The CDR3 loop spans 15 amino acids. In nucleotides, the CDR3 is TGTGCCAGCATGCCCTTCGGGACAGGGAACTATGGCTACACCTTC. Protein: CASMPFGTGNYGYTF.

This clonotype was found a few times. The rearrangement joins TRBV7-2 to TRBJ2-3; 16 bases align to TRBD2. This CDR3 has 17 residues. V dropped 6 bases and J dropped 4; count of bases not matched to a gene: 7. In germline, CDR1 is SGHTA, CDR2 FQGNSA. The CDR3 sequence is CASSNTGTSGGADTQYF. In DNA, the CDR3 is TGTGCCAGCAGTAATACCGGGACTAGCGGGGGGGCAGATACGCAGTATTTT. The full variable domain, in which reference TRBV7-2 and TRBJ2-3 provide the parts outside the CDR3, is GAGVSQSPSNKVTEKGKDVELRCDPISGHTALYWYRQSLGQGLEFLIYFQGNSAPDKSGLPSDRFSAERTGGSVSTLTIQRTQQEDSAVYLCASSNTGTSGGADTQYFGPGTRLTVL.